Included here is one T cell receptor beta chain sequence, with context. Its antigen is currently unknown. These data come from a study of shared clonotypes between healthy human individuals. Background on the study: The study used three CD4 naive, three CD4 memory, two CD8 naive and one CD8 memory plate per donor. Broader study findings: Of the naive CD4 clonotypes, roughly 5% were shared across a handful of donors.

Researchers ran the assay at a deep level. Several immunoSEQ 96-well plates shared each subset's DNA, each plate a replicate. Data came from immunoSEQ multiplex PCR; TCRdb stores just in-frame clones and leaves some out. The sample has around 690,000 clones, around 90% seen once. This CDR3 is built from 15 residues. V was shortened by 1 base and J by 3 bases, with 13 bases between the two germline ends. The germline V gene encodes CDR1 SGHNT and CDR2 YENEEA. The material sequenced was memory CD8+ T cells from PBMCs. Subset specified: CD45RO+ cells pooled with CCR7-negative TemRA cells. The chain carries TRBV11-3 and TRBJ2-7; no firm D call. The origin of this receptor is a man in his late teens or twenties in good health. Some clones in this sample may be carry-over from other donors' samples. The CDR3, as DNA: TGTGCCAGCAGCTTAGGAAATAGCCAGCACTACGAGCAGTACTTC. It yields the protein CASSLGNSQHYEQYF.